The clone carrying this TCR beta chain turned up a few times. Its target is unknown. Germline V gene lookup returns CDR1 SGHRS and CDR2 YFSETQ. V was trimmed by 3 bases and J by 4 bases, leaving 9 bases between them. This CDR3 region has 13 residues. UMIs and a universal primer site were added when TCR cDNA was made by 5'RACE template switching. TCRdb called the 5' RACE reads again in MiXCR, with one record for every CDR3 protein. The sample records about 240,000 distinct CDR3 sequences, 6.9% being singletons. This entry comes from a study of T cells after yellow fever vaccination. On the study more broadly: Fractions with few cells were prepared using SMART-Seq v4 Ultra Low Input.

Study outcomes and limitations: Reappearing after the booster were most of the clones from primary vaccination (less than 98% CD4, 88% CD8). Abundant contaminating clonotypes from the bulk population could appear in FACS-sorted repertoires.

Here the sequenced sample was CD4+ T cells sorted from PBMCs, taken 15 days after the yellow fever booster vaccination. This TCR was sampled from a man under 40 who received the YFV17D yellow fever vaccine. V and J are TRBV5-1 and TRBJ2-3; the D is unclear. The CDR3 spells CASSSEFPDTQYF. CDR3 DNA sequence: TGCGCCAGCAGCTCAGAGTTCCCAGATACGCAGTATTTT.